A single sample is the source of the 8 T cell receptor beta chains below, sequenced in a study of blood T cell repertoires in COVID-19. Only in-frame clones appear in the TCRdb table, and some are missing; sequencing was by immunoSEQ multiplex PCR. The data show 40,000 to 50,000 clones, more than 75% seen once. The sample comprised peripheral blood. All receptors come from a man in his fifties with active COVID-19.

The rearrangement uses TRBV5-4 and TRBJ2-7, with 10 bases fitting TRBD2. The CDR3 extends over 15 amino acids. Trimming took 3 bases from V and 2 from J; bases not matched to a gene: 5. Looked up from germline, CDR1 is SGHNT and CDR2 is YYREEE (reference sequence). This chain's CDR3 is CASSSVGLAAYEQYF. The CDR3 DNA reads as TGTGCCAGCAGCTCAGTAGGACTAGCGGCCTACGAGCAGTACTTC.

The V call is TRBV30, the J call TRBJ2-1, with 14 bases that match TRBD2. The ends lost 2 bases at V and 8 bases at J; junction bases unmatched: 5. The germline V gene encodes CDR1 GTSNPN and CDR2 SVGIG (reference sequence). The CDR3 length is 15 residues. In DNA, the CDR3 is TGTGCCTGGAGTCGGGGACTAGCGGGAGTGGATGAGCAGTTCTTC. Its translation is CAWSRGLAGVDEQFF.

By proportion, this clone is large. Germline is not matched at one junction end, which may reflect a read error. Other DNA sequences in this sample translate to the same CDR3. This rearrangement joins TRBV5-1 to TRBJ1-2; D is possibly TRBD1 (5 bases). Germline V gene data show CDR1 as SGHRS and CDR2 as YFSETQ. This CDR3 spans 13 amino acids. The CDR3: CARRSGGGYGYTF. The CDR3 bases are TGCGCCCGCAGGTCTGGGGGGGGCTATGGCTACACCTTC.

The J gene is TRBJ1-1, the V gene TRBV7-2, with TRBD1 matching over 10 bases. The V gene's germline CDR1 is SGHTA and CDR2 FQGNSA. Trimming at V came to 1 base and at J to 10 bases, leaving 9 bases not matched to a gene. The CDR3 contains 15 residues. The DNA of the CDR3 is TGTGCCAGCAGCTTAGTTTTCGGACAGGGGGTGACAGCTTTCTTT. Its protein is CASSLVFGQGVTAFF.

V is TRBV11-1 and J is TRBJ2-2, with 9 bases lining up with TRBD2. Germline assignment: CDR1 SGHAT and CDR2 FQDESV (reference sequence). The CDR3 totals 16 residues. V gave up 1 base and J gave up 7 bases; unmatched junction bases: 7. Here the CDR3 reads CASSLGLAGNDGELFF. The CDR3 DNA reads as TGTGCCAGCAGCTTAGGGCTAGCGGGAAACGACGGGGAGCTGTTTTTT.

V gene TRBV7-9 combines with J gene TRBJ2-1; 13 nucleotides agree with TRBD2. The CDR3 extends over 15 amino acids. CDR1 and CDR2 from the germline V gene are SEHNR and FQNEAQ (reference sequence). V dropped 5 bases and J dropped 8; count of bases not matched to a gene: 6. This chain's CDR3 is CASSGGTSGAYEQFF. For the CDR3, the DNA is TGTGCCAGCAGCGGCGGGACTAGCGGGGCGTATGAGCAGTTCTTC.

This chain connects TRBV10-3 to TRBJ2-2; no reliable D call. Trimming pared 2 bases from V and 1 base from J, leaving 8 bases between. The V gene's germline CDR1 is ENHRY and CDR2 SYGVKD. CDR3 size: 15 residues. The CDR3 coding sequence is TGTGCCATCAGTGAGGGCTCGCTGAACACCGGGGAGCTGTTTTTT. Translation: CAISEGSLNTGELFF.

This clone was detected a few times. The V gene is TRBV5-4, the J gene TRBJ2-5; D may be TRBD2 (6 bases). CDR1 is SGHNT and CDR2 is YYREEE in the germline V gene (reference sequence). Deletions cut 3 bases from V and 5 bases from J, with 8 bases between. The CDR3 has 12 residues. For the CDR3, the DNA is TGTGCCAGCAGCTCCCGGGGGGAGACCCAGTACTTC. It yields the protein CASSSRGETQYF.